This T cell receptor (beta chain) was profiled in a study of cytomegalovirus exposure and HLA in healthy donors. General observations from the study: A later analysis by the authors found several of the most significant clusters apparently linked to common viral pathogens. 150 to 200 TCR beta chains were listed as cytomegalovirus-associated.

On this clone: As yet, its antigen is unknown.

In the PCR, 60 Vbeta and 13 Jbeta primers were used. Only in-frame clones appear in the TCRdb table, and some are missing; sequencing was by immunoSEQ multiplex PCR. The sample comprises about 150,000 clones, 76% of which are singletons, and about 2% rests with the top ten. This CDR3 region has 15 residues. The chain combines TRBV1 with TRBJ2-7; the table's TRBD1 call for D was not verified on the DNA. TRBV1 is designated a pseudogene. Sequencing was done on a sample of PBMCs. The sequence was collected from a woman in her thirties or forties in good health and CMV-seronegative. The CDR3 nucleotides read TGCACCAGCAGCCACCGGGACAGGGGTCGGTACGAGCAGTACTTC. Amino acid sequence: CTSSHRDRGRYEQYF.